The entry that follows covers one TCR beta chain sequence. This clone was detected once. The specificity of this receptor is unknown. Base qualities are not recorded, but no much larger clone differs from it by a single base. Taken from cysteine to phenylalanine, the CDR3 has 15 residues. Only the CDR3 DNA is retained, 45 bases long and in frame from the first base. CDR1 and CDR2 are drawn from the germline V gene: KGHSH, LQKENI. The germline V end is reduced by 6 bases and the J end by 3 bases; junction bases left unmatched: 8. TCRbeta CDR3 regions were amplified from genomic DNA by means of the immunoSEQ Assay, a bias-controlled multiplex PCR. In the source study's methods: Nucleated cell counts per sample were estimated from amplification of reference gene primers within the assay. To quantify the absolute abundance of each unique TCRbeta CDR3 rearrangement, sequence reads were collapsed and filtered. For each sample, productive Simpson clonality was calculated as the square root of Simpson's diversity index over productive rearrangements. TCRdb stores this immuneACCESS table with in-frame sequences only. Part of the clones is absent; in the studies checked, under half of the shortfall reflects unresolved V genes, and no reason is known for the rest. The DNA was the basis for D and trimming; V, J and clone size are from that table. This sample is represented by approximately 83,000 clones; 88% of them were singletons. 6% to 8.5% of the sample is held by the ten biggest clonotypes.

The sample is drawn from a study of blood T cell repertoires in COVID-19 (TCRdb year 2020). Background on the whole study: Collaborator samples came from the United States, Italy and Spain and covered acute and convalescent phases of COVID-19. The material from the prospective study consisted of cDNA or gDNA derived from T cells, B-cell-depleted T cells, or PBMCs. The dataset comprised deeply sampled blood TCRbeta repertoires from subjects exposed to, actively infected with, or recovered from COVID-19. The repertoires were made available in a free public database intended to serve as a resource for research on the immune response to SARS-CoV-2. The samples were drawn from two sources: the first 160 participants of the ongoing ImmuneRACE study, and 1,000 to 1,500 subjects contributed by 6 global collaborators. A de-identified subject ID, COVID-19 status, age in years and sex were almost always included in the sample metadata. Where available, HLA class I and class II types were obtained from metadata supplied by the sample provider rather than from assay-based typing.

Summary of the overall study and its limitations: The quantity of clinical and demographic metadata differed by source and by participant and was supplied without curation.

Each collaborating institution followed its own protocols to collect whole blood in K2EDTA tubes. For TCRbeta analysis, collaborators shipped samples in one of three forms: frozen whole blood, isolated PBMCs, or DNA extracted from either of those sample types. The TCR comes from a man aged 65-85 years with acute or convalescent COVID-19. The chain links TRBV18 with TRBJ2-3, with 8 middle bases fitting TRBD2. What was sequenced was peripheral blood. The nucleotides read TGTGCCAGCTCCTCGGGAGGGGGGTCTACAGATACGCAGTATTTT. Its product reads: CASSSGGGSTDTQYF.